This note documents a single T cell receptor (beta chain) sequence. This clone has at least ten counts. Its specific antigen is unknown. One base away there is no much larger clone; base qualities are not given. Based on the germline V gene (reference sequence), the CDR1 and CDR2 sequences are LNHNV and YYDKDF. From the cysteine through the phenylalanine, the CDR3 covers 10 amino acids. This entry keeps only the CDR3 DNA: 30 bases, framed from base 1. V gives up 0 bases and J gives up 14 bases, and the segment between their germline ends measures 6 bases. The data originate from a study of blood T cell repertoires in COVID-19 (dated by TCRdb to the early 2020s). The study in broad terms: Samples covering the acute and convalescent phases of COVID-19 were provided by collaborators in the United States, Italy and Spain. Subjects who had been exposed to COVID-19, were actively infected with it, or had recovered from it provided the deeply sampled blood TCRbeta repertoires that made up the dataset. Where available, HLA class I and class II types were obtained from metadata supplied by the sample provider rather than from assay-based typing. The samples were drawn from the first 160 participants of the ongoing ImmuneRACE study and from 950 to 1,500 subjects provided by 6 global collaborators. A freely available public database, intended as a resource for researchers studying the immune response to SARS-CoV-2, is where the repertoires were released. Sample metadata almost always included a de-identified subject ID, COVID-19 status, age in years and sex. The material from the prospective study consisted of cDNA or gDNA derived from T cells, B-cell-depleted T cells, or PBMCs. General study outcomes and caveats: How much clinical and demographic metadata was included differed by source and by participant, and the metadata was provided uncurated.

The immunoSEQ Assay, a bias-controlled multiplex PCR, was used to amplify TCRbeta CDR3 regions from genomic DNA. On the authors' methods: Nucleated cell counts per sample were estimated from amplification of reference gene primers within the assay. To quantify the absolute abundance of each unique TCRbeta CDR3 rearrangement, sequence reads were collapsed and filtered. For each sample, productive Simpson clonality was calculated by taking the square root of Simpson's diversity index across productive rearrangements. TCRdb took over this immuneACCESS table, retaining in-frame rearrangements with V and J assigned. Such tables are incomplete; in checked studies, under half of the missing clones stem from an unresolved V gene, and the remainder is unexplained. That table is the source of V, J and clone size, and D and trimming were worked out from the DNA. The sample table records some 180,000 clones; approximately 89% of these occur just once. The ten largest account for more than 5% of the sample.

Participants in the prospective study were enrolled through a virtual design, were aged roughly 18 to 100 years, and lived in roughly 24 United States geographic areas. In the prospective study, cohorts were assigned on the basis of participant-reported clinical history obtained from a screening survey and a study questionnaire. Recovered participants in ImmuneRACE Cohort 3 were defined by two consecutive negative NP/OP PCR tests, clearance by a healthcare professional, or resolution of symptoms. In the prospective study, mobile phlebotomists collected whole blood, serum and a nasopharyngeal or oropharyngeal swab from each participant. Over an approximately two-month period, participants in the prospective study had the option of providing additional blood draws and questionnaires. Prospective study blood samples were shipped either frozen or at room temperature before DNA extraction.

This sequence uses TRBV15 and TRBJ2-3, with the D gene not confidently named. The receptor was isolated from a man in his forties who had recovered from COVID-19. Material for sequencing was PBMCs or T cells enriched from blood (not recorded which). CDR3 protein: CATSRERLYF. The nucleotide sequence reads TGTGCCACCAGCAGAGAAAGACTGTATTTT.